This is a list of T cell receptor beta chains from one sample in a study of post-analysis software for immune sequencing data. TCRdb re-analysed the PCR reads in MiXCR, keeping a single row per CDR3 protein. The sample has fewer than 700,000 distinct CDR3 sequences; around 44% are singletons. The sequenced material came from blood. These receptors came from a girl under 18 with multiple sclerosis. The CDR3 runs from the conserved cysteine through the conserved F or W. D genes are given only for firm matches. Clone size is given for some rows only: seen once, a few or many times, or a class if the clone is expanded.

D gene,clone size,J gene,V gene,CDR3 DNA,CDR3 protein
.,few,TRBJ1-4,TRBV12-3/TRBV12-4,TGTGCCAGCAGTCCCGACGAGGTGGGGAAACTGTTTTTT,CASSPDEVGKLFF
.,.,TRBJ1-4,TRBV20-1,TGCAGTGCTAGAGAGGCGCCTTGGGATGAAAAACTGTTTTTT,CSAREAPWDEKLFF
.,.,TRBJ1-1,TRBV6-6,TGTGCCAGCAGTTACAGGGCGGACATGAACACTGAAGCTTTCTTT,CASSYRADMNTEAFF
.,.,TRBJ2-3,TRBV20-1,TGCAGTGCTAGAGCGGGAGGGGGCGGCACAGATACGCAGTATTTT,CSARAGGGGTDTQYF
TRBD1,few,TRBJ2-7,TRBV12-3/TRBV12-4,TGTGCCAGCAGTCCCAGGACAGGGAAATCCTACGAGCAGTACTTC,CASSPRTGKSYEQYF
TRBD1,.,TRBJ1-1,TRBV28,TGTGCCAGCAGTTTATCTGCCAGGGGGTCGTCTGAAGCTTTCTTT,CASSLSARGSSEAFF
.,.,TRBJ2-4,TRBV12-3/TRBV12-4,TGTGCCAGCAGTTTCGCCGGGAAAAACATTCAGTACTTC,CASSFAGKNIQYF
TRBD1,.,TRBJ2-1,TRBV12-3/TRBV12-4,TGTGCCAGCAGCGCGGACAGGGGGCTCCACCGAAGCTCCTACAATGAGCAGTTCTTC,CASSADRGLHRSSYNEQFF
TRBD1,.,TRBJ1-2,TRBV5-1,TGCGCCAGCAAGGCGGACAGGAACTATGGCTACACCTTC,CASKADRNYGYTF
.,.,TRBJ2-6,TRBV5-1,TGCGCCAGCAGCTTCGACAGGACCCTCTCTGGGGCCAACGTCCTGACTTTC,CASSFDRTLSGANVLTF
.,.,TRBJ2-5,TRBV27,TGTGCCAGCTCGAAGGGACCCACCACCTACGGGCAGTACTTC,CASSKGPTTYGQYF
.,few,TRBJ2-7,TRBV4-1,TGCGCCAGCAGCCAAGAAGGTGACTTAACCTACGAGCAGTACTTC,CASSQEGDLTYEQYF